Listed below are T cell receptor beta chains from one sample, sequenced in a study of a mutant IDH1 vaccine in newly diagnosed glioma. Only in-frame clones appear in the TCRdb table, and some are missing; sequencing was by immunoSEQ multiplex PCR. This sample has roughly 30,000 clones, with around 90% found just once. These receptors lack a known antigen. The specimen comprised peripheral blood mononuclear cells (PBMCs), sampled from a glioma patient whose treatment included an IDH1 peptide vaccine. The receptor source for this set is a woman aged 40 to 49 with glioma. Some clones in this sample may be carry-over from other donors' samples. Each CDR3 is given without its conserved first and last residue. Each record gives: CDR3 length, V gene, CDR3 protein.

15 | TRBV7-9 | ASSFWQEISSGNTIY
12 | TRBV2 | ASSPAGKSNEQF
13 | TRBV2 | ASSAGLDSNQPQH
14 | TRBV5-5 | ASTGTGGIGNQPQH
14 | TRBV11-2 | ASSLDRGGSKNIQY
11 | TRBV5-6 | ASSLPGTNGYT
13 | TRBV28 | ASSPPTGGTGELF
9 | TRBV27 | ASSFNQPQH
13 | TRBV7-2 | ASSLRTGPGNTIY
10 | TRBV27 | ASTGRDFVYT
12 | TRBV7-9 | ASRKQAGSYEQY
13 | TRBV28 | ASSPGGPTNNEQF
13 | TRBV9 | ASSLSGDHYNEQF
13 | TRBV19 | ASSTGLAGVYEQY
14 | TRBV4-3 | ASSQELAGGTDTQY
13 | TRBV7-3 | ASSLGGTEYNEQF
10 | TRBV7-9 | ASSNYGFGYT
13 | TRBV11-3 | ASSLATSGANVLT
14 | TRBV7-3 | ASSNERIQGAGEQF
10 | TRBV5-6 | ASSSVVGEQY
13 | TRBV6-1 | ASSERQGPNTEAF
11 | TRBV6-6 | ATKPTTGNTIY
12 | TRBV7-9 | ASIWAGGLNEQF
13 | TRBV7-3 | ASSLTGIGPDTQY
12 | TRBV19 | ASSIAGVRNEQY
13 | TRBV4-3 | ASSQGLSREQPQH
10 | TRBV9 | ASSVEGDTQY
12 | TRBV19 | ASSLGGKGTEAF
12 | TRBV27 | ASSSLGKQETQY
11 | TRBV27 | ASSFAAGWPQH
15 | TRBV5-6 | ASSSEGAGDSTDTQY
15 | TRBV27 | ASSRALLGTDNQPQH
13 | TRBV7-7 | ASGLAMGVGETQY
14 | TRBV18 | ASSPPGASHDQPQH
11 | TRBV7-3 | ASSLSGTALQY
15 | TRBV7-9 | ASTQGGGVGAIYGYT
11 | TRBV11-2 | ASSAQEGGWAF
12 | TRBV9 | ASSVGRGGSPLH
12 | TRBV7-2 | ASSSRVQNTEAF
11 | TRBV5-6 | ASNSGVWGEQY
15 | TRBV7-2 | ASSLGQGATGANVLT
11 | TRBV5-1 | ASSFDPDTPQH
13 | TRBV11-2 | ASSLATGQGTEAF
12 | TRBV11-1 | ASSHRGASYEQY
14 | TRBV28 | ASTSPVVPRDYGYT
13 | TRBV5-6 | ASSLIGQGGYEQY
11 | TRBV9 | ASSVDGTDTQY
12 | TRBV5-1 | ASSLAGGAGELF
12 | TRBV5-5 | ASSHEGHRSPLH
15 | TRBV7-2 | ASSSTGGQARGQPQH
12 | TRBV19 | ASVGGVDGNTIY